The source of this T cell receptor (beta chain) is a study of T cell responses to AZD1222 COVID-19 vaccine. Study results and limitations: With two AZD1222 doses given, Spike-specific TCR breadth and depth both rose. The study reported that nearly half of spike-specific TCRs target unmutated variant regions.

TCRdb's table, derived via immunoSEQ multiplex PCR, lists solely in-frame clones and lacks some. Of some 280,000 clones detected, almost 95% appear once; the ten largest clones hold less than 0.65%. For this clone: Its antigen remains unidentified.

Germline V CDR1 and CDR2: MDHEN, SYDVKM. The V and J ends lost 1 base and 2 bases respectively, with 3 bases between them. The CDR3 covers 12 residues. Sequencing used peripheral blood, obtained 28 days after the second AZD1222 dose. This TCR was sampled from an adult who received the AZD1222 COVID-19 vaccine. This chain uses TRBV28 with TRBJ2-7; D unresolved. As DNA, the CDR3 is TGTGCCAGCAGTTTATCACCCTACGAGCAGTACTTC. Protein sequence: CASSLSPYEQYF.